This is a list of T cell receptor beta chains from one sample in a study of T cell repertoires in cytomegalovirus infection. TCRdb fed the reads into MiXCR, producing one record per CDR3 protein. The sample gives approximately 910,000 distinct CDR3 sequences, roughly 31% of which show up once; around 15% is in the top ten. Their antigens are not known. The material sequenced was cultured CD8+ T cells from PBMCs, taken from culture after CMV antigen stimulation. The receptors originated from a human donor in good health (CMV status not recorded). Some clones in this sample may be carry-over from other donors' samples. The CDR3 runs from the conserved cysteine through the conserved F or W. A D gene is named only where the DNA matches it firmly. Expanded clones get a size class; other rows say once, few or many, or leave the size out.

D: .; J: TRBJ2-7; V: TRBV7-8; size: many; CDR3: CASSLELARGYEQYF; DNA: TGTGCCAGCAGCTTAGAACTAGCTAGGGGTTACGAGCAGTACTTC
D: TRBD2; J: TRBJ2-3; V: TRBV6-5; size: .; CDR3: CASIPSGRWDTQYF; DNA: TGTGCCAGCATTCCTAGCGGCCGCTGGGATACGCAGTATTTT
D: .; J: TRBJ2-7; V: TRBV27; size: once; CDR3: CAATSGYEQYF; DNA: TGTGCCGCCACCTCAGGGTACGAGCAGTACTTC
D: .; J: TRBJ1-1; V: TRBV29-1; size: .; CDR3: CSVEDTSTEAFF; DNA: TGCAGCGTTGAGGACACCTCCACTGAAGCTTTCTTT
D: .; J: TRBJ1-1; V: TRBV12-3/TRBV12-4; size: .; CDR3: CASSLGSTGAFF; DNA: TGTGCTAGCAGTTTAGGTTCAACTGGAGCTTTCTTT
D: TRBD1; J: TRBJ1-2; V: TRBV14; size: .; CDR3: CASSPRIITGTDYGYTF; DNA: TGTGCCAGCAGCCCCCGTATCATAACCGGGACAGACTATGGCTACACCTTC
D: TRBD2; J: TRBJ2-1; V: TRBV6-2/TRBV6-3; size: .; CDR3: CASSYPPAGISYNEQFF; DNA: TGTGCCAGCAGTTACCCCCCAGCGGGGATCTCCTACAATGAGCAGTTCTTC
D: TRBD2; J: TRBJ2-3; V: TRBV19; size: .; CDR3: CASSIETALAGVTDTQYF; DNA: TGTGCCAGTAGTATAGAAACAGCTTTAGCGGGGGTAACAGATACGCAGTATTTT
D: TRBD2; J: TRBJ2-2; V: TRBV7-6; size: many; CDR3: CASSFTSGGTGELFF; DNA: TGTGCCAGCAGCTTCACTAGCGGGGGCACCGGGGAGCTGTTTTTT
D: .; J: TRBJ2-7; V: TRBV12-3/TRBV12-4; size: few; CDR3: CASSFVAGQGPYEQYF; DNA: TGTGCCAGCAGTTTCGTTGCGGGACAAGGCCCCTACGAGCAGTACTTC
D: TRBD2; J: TRBJ2-3; V: TRBV7-9; size: few; CDR3: CASNPILKTSGGAIDTQYF; DNA: TGTGCCAGCAACCCTATTCTAAAGACTAGCGGGGGGGCGATTGATACGCAGTATTTT
D: .; J: TRBJ2-5; V: TRBV6-5; size: .; CDR3: CASSYSSLIETQYF; DNA: TGTGCCAGCAGTTACTCGTCCCTGATAGAGACCCAGTACTTC
D: .; J: TRBJ1-4; V: TRBV12-3/TRBV12-4; size: few; CDR3: CASSLLLSSEKLFF; DNA: TGTGCCAGCAGTTTACTGTTATCTAGTGAAAAACTGTTTTTT
D: .; J: TRBJ1-2; V: TRBV12-3/TRBV12-4; size: .; CDR3: CASSLTGTQGYTF; DNA: TGTGCCAGCAGTTTAACAGGGACTCAGGGCTACACCTTC
D: .; J: TRBJ1-1; V: TRBV4-3; size: few; CDR3: CASSPEQGNTEAFF; DNA: TGCGCCAGCAGCCCAGAACAGGGGAACACTGAAGCTTTCTTT
D: .; J: TRBJ1-5; V: TRBV28; size: .; CDR3: CASSFPADQPQHF; DNA: TGTGCCAGCAGTTTTCCCGCCGATCAGCCCCAGCATTTT
D: TRBD1; J: TRBJ2-2; V: TRBV10-3; size: .; CDR3: CATFRQGAIIGELFF; DNA: TGTGCCACCTTTCGACAGGGGGCAATCATCGGGGAGCTGTTTTTT
D: .; J: TRBJ2-5; V: TRBV27; size: few; CDR3: CASSLYAGPVQGKETQYF; DNA: TGTGCCAGCAGTTTATATGCAGGGCCGGTCCAAGGCAAAGAGACCCAGTACTTC
D: .; J: TRBJ1-1; V: TRBV7-9; size: .; CDR3: CASSHRQDTEAFF; DNA: TGTGCCAGCAGTCACCGACAAGACACTGAAGCTTTCTTT
D: .; J: TRBJ1-4; V: TRBV3-1; size: .; CDR3: CASSPRRRRHNEKLFF; DNA: TGTGCCAGCAGCCCTCGACGGAGGAGACATAATGAAAAACTGTTTTTT
D: TRBD2; J: TRBJ2-1; V: TRBV10-3; size: few; CDR3: CAIKTGGYNEQFF; DNA: TGTGCCATCAAGACGGGAGGCTACAATGAGCAGTTCTTC
D: .; J: TRBJ1-4; V: TRBV28; size: .; CDR3: CASSLFEGDEKLFF; DNA: TGTGCCAGCAGTTTATTTGAGGGGGATGAAAAACTGTTTTTT